Reported below is one TCR beta chain. Its antigen remains unidentified. PCR primers comprised 60 Vbeta and 13 Jbeta primers. Libraries were prepared by immunoSEQ multiplex PCR; TCRdb keeps only in-frame clonotypes and omits some of them. The data show about 130,000 clones, 76% seen once. This specimen comes from a study of cytomegalovirus exposure and HLA in healthy donors. The CDR3 is 14 residues long. Trimming took off 5 bases at V and 8 bases at J, with 18 bases between the two ends. The germline CDR1 and CDR2 sequences are SGHTA and FQGNSA. Points from the study as a whole: An analysis was carried out later, and it reportedly showed fewer N-insertions in an Asian-associated ancestry cluster than the approximately 610-donor mean. Diagnosis of cytomegalovirus status made by the classifier reportedly showed high specificity and sensitivity. A later examination showed that TCR association rates differed by HLA locus, with DRB1 most and HLA-C fewest. Earlier results showed most TCR beta V segments being productive about 87% or about 30% of the time.

The chain carries TRBV7-2 and TRBJ1-2, with D hard to call. The sequence was obtained from a man between 40 and 49 years old in good health and CMV-seronegative. The sequencing sample was made of PBMCs. CDR3 loop: CASSPSGVRVGYTF. The CDR3 DNA reads TGTGCCAGCAGCCCCAGCGGGGTAAGGGTAGGCTACACCTTC.